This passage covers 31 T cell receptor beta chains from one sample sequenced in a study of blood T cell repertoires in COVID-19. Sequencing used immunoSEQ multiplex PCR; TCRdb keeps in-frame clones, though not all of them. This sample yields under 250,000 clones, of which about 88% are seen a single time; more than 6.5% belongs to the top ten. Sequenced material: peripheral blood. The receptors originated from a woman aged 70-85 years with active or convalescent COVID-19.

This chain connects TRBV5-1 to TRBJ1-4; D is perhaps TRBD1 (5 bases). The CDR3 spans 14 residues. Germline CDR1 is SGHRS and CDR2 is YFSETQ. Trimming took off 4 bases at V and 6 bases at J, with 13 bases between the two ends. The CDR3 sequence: CASSPGRVDEKLFF. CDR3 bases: TGCGCCAGCAGCCCTGGCAGGGTGGATGAAAAACTGTTTTTT.

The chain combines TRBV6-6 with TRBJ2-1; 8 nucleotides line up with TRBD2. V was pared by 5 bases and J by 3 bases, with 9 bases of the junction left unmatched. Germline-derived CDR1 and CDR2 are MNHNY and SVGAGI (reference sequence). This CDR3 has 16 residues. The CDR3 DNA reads TGTGCCAGCAGTCGACAGGTCCGGGGGGGCTACAATGAGCAGTTCTTC. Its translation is CASSRQVRGGYNEQFF.

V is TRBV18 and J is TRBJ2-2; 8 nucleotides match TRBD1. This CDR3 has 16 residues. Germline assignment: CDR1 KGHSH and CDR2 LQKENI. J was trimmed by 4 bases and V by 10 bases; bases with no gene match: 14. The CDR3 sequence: CATTHQTGQGTGELFF. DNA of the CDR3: TGTGCCACCACTCACCAGACAGGACAGGGCACCGGGGAGCTGTTTTTT.

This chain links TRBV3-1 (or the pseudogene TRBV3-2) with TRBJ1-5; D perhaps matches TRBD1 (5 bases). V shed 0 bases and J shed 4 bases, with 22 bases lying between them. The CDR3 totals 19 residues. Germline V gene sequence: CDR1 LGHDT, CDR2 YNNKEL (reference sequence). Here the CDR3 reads CASSQEEPGGPPLNQPQHF. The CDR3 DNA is TGTGCCAGCAGCCAAGAGGAGCCGGGGGGACCCCCCCTGAATCAGCCCCAGCATTTT.

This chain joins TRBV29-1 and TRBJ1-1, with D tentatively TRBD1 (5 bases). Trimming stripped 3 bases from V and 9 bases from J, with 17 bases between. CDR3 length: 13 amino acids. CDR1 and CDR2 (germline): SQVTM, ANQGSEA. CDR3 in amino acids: CSVELGDRGKAFF. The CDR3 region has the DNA TGCAGCGTTGAGTTGGGTGATAGGGGTAAAGCTTTCTTT.

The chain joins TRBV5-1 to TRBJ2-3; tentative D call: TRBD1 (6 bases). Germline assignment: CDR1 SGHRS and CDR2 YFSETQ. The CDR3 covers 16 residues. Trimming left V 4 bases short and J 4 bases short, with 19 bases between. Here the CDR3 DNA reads TGCGCCAGCAGCCCCTTTACAGGGTTTTTGGCAGATACGCAGTATTTT. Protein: CASSPFTGFLADTQYF.

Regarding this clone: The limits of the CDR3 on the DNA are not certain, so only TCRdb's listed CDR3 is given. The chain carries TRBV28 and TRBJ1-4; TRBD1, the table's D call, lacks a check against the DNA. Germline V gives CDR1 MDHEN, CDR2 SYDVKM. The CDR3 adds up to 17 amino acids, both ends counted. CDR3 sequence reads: CASSFFGQGVTHEKLFF.

The CDR3 region has the DNA TGTGCCAGCAGTCTCGGGAACACTGAAGCTTTCTTT. Its translation: CASSLGNTEAFF. The rearrangement joins TRBV3-1 (or the pseudogene TRBV3-2) to TRBJ1-1; no firm D call. The ends were cut back, 6 bases at V and 1 base at J, with 6 bases in the middle. Germline V CDR1 and CDR2: LGHDT, YNNKEL (reference sequence). The CDR3 extends over 12 amino acids.

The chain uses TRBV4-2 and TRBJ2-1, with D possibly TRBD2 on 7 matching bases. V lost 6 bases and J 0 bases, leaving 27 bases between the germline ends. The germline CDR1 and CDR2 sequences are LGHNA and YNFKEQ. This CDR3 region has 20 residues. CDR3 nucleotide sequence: TGTGCCAGCAGTCCCCCGGAGAAGTTGGGAGGGGGGGCCTCCTACAATGAGCAGTTCTTC. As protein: CASSPPEKLGGGASYNEQFF.

The CDR3: CAIRAPGTLSGNTIYF. In DNA form, the CDR3 reads TGTGCCATCAGGGCTCCGGGGACACTCTCTGGAAACACCATATATTTT. The chain recombines TRBV10-3 with TRBJ1-3; D is possibly TRBD1 (6 bases). V lost 6 bases and J 0 bases, leaving 15 bases between the germline ends. The CDR3 has 16 amino acids. The V gene's germline CDR1 is ENHRY and CDR2 SYGVKD.

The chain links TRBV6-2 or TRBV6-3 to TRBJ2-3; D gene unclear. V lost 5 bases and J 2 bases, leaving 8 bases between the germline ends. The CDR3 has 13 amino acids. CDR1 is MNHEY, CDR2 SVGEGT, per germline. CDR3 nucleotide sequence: TGTGCCAGCAGTCCCAGATACACAGATACGCAGTATTTT. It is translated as CASSPRYTDTQYF.

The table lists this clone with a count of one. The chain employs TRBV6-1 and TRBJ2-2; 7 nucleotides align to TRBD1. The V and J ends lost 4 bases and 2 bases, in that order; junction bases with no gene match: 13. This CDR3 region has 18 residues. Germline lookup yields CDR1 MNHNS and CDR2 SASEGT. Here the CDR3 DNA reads TGTGCCAGCAGTGCACGATCTATCAGGACAGGAAACACCGGGGAGCTGTTTTTT. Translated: CASSARSIRTGNTGELFF.

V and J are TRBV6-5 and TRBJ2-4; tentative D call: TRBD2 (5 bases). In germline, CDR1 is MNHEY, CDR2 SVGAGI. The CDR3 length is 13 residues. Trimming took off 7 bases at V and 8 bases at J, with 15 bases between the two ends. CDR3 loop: CASKDGKVHIQYF. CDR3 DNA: TGTGCCAGCAAGGACGGGAAGGTTCACATTCAGTACTTC.

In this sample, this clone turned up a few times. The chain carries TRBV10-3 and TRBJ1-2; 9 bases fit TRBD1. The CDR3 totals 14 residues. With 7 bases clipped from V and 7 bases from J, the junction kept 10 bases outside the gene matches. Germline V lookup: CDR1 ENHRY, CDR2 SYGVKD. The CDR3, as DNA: TGTGCCATCAAACCCCGGGACAGGGTGGGTGGCTACACCTTC. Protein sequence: CAIKPRDRVGGYTF.

The CDR3 region is CASSSYRQGSYGYTF. Here the CDR3 DNA reads TGTGCCAGCAGCTCATACCGACAGGGTAGCTATGGCTACACCTTC. The chain employs TRBV5-6 and TRBJ1-2; 7 bases fit TRBD1. The CDR3 totals 15 residues. The V segment lost 3 bases and the J segment 4 bases; nucleotides outside the gene matches: 9. Germline lookup yields CDR1 SGHDT and CDR2 YYEEEE.

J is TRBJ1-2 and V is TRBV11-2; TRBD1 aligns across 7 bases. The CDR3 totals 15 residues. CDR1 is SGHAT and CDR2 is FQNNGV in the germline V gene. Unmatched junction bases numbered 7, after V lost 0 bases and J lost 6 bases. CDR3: CASSLDRGQGDGYTF. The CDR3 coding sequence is TGTGCCAGCAGCTTAGATAGGGGGCAGGGCGATGGCTACACCTTC.

CDR3: CASRTARDTEAFF. CDR3 nucleotide sequence: TGCGCCAGCAGGACAGCACGGGACACTGAAGCTTTCTTT. The chain has TRBV10-1 and TRBJ1-1, with D maybe TRBD1 (5 bases). Between the trimmed V and J ends, which lost 6 bases and 3 bases, there was a span of 11 bases. This CDR3 has 13 amino acids. Germline CDR1 reads WNHNN; CDR2 reads SYGVQD (reference sequence).

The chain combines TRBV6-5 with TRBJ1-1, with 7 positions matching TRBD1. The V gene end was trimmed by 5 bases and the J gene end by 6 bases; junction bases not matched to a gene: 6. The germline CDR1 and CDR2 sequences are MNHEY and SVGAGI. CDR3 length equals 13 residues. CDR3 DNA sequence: TGTGCCAGCAGTCTATTGGGGACAGCTGAAGCTTTCTTT. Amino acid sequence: CASSLLGTAEAFF.

As DNA, the CDR3 is TGTGCCAGCAGTCCTGGGACAGGGAGAGGTATGAACACTGAAGCTTTCTTT. It yields the protein CASSPGTGRGMNTEAFF. The chain employs TRBV27 and TRBJ1-1, with 9 bases lining up with TRBD1. This CDR3 comprises 17 residues. Per the germline V gene, CDR1 is MNHEY and CDR2 is SMNVEV (reference sequence). The J segment lost 0 bases and the V segment lost 5 bases, leaving 10 bases of the junction unmatched.

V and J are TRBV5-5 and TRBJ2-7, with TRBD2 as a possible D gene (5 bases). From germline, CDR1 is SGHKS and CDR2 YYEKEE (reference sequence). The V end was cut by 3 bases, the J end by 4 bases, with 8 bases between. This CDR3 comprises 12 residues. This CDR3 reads CASSSERYEQYF. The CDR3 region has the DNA TGTGCCAGCAGCTCAGAGCGGTACGAGCAGTACTTC. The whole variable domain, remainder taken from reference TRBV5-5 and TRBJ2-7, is DAGVTQSPTHLIKTRGQQVTLRCSPISGHKSVSWYQQVLGQGPQFIFQYYEKEERGRGNFPDRFSARQFPNYSSELNVNALLLGDSALYLCASSSERYEQYFGPGTRLTVT.

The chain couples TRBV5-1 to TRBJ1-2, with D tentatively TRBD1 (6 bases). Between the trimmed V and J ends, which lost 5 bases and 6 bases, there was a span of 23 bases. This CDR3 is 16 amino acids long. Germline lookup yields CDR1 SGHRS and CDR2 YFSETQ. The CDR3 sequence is CASSHDERTAIDGYTF. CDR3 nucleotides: TGCGCCAGCAGTCACGACGAAAGGACAGCAATAGATGGCTACACCTTC.

The CDR3 DNA reads TGTGCCAGCAGCCCGGGACTAGCGGGGGGTTGGAAAGATACGCAGTATTTT. As protein: CASSPGLAGGWKDTQYF. This chain uses TRBV7-2 with TRBJ2-3, with 15 bases aligning to TRBD2. The CDR3 length is 17 residues. V gave up 5 bases and J gave up 5 bases; unmatched junction bases: 8. Per germline, CDR1 SGHTA and CDR2 FQGNSA. The whole variable domain, filled in from reference TRBV7-2 and TRBJ2-3, reads GAGVSQSPSNKVTEKGKDVELRCDPISGHTALYWYRQSLGQGLEFLIYFQGNSAPDKSGLPSDRFSAERTGGSVSTLTIQRTQQEDSAVYLCASSPGLAGGWKDTQYFGPGTRLTVL.

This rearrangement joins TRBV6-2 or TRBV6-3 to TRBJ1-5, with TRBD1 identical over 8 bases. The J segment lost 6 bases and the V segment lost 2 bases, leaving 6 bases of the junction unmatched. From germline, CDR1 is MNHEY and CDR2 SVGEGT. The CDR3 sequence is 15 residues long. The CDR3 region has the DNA TGTGCCAGCAGTTACGAGGACAGGGCGGGTCAGCCCCAGCATTTT. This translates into CASSYEDRAGQPQHF.

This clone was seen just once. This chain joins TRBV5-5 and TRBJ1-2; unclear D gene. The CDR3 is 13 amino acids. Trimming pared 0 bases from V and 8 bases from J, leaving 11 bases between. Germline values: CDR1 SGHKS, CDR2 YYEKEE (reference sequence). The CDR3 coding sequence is TGTGCCAGCAGCTTGGCCCAGGTCGGAGGCTACACCTTC. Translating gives CASSLAQVGGYTF.

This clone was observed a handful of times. This chain's CDR3 is CASRPLTGSGIEKLFF. CDR3 nucleotides: TGTGCCAGTAGACCCCTTACAGGGAGCGGTATAGAAAAACTGTTTTTT. The chain has TRBV19 and TRBJ1-4; D possibly corresponds to TRBD1 (6 bases). The V and J ends lost 6 bases and 8 bases respectively, with 22 bases between them. The germline V gene encodes CDR1 LNHDA and CDR2 SQIVND (reference sequence). This CDR3 has 16 amino acids.

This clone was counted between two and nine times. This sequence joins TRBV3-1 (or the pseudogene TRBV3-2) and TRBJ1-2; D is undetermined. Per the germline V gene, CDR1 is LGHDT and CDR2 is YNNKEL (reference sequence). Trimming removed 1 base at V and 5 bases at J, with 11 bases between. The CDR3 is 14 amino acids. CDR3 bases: TGTGCCAGCAGCCAAGGACTCAGCTTGTATGGCTACACCTTC. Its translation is CASSQGLSLYGYTF.

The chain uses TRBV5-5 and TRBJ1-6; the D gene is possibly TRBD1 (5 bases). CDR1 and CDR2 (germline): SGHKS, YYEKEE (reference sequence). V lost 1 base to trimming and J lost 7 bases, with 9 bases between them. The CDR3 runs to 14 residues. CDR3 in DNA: TGTGCCAGCAGCTTGAGGGAGGGGAATTCACCCCTCCACTTT. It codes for CASSLREGNSPLHF.

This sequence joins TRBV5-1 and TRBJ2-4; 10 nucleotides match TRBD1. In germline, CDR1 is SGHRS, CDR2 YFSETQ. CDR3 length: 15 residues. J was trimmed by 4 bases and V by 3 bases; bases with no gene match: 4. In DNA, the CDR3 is TGCGCCAGCAGCTGGGACAGGGGAGCTAAAAACATTCAGTACTTC. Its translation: CASSWDRGAKNIQYF.

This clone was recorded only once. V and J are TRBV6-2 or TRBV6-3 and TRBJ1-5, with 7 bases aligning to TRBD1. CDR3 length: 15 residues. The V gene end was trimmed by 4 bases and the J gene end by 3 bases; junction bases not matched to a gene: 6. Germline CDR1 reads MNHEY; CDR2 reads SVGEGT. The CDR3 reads CASSSTGNFNQPQHF. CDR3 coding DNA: TGTGCCAGCAGTTCGACAGGGAATTTCAATCAGCCCCAGCATTTT.

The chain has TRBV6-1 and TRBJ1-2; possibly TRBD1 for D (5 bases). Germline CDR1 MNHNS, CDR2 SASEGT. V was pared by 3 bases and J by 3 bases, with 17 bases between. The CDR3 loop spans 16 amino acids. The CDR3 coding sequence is TGTGCCAGCAGTGAGGTCCGCAGGCCGGGGGACTATGGCTACACCTTC. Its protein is CASSEVRRPGDYGYTF.

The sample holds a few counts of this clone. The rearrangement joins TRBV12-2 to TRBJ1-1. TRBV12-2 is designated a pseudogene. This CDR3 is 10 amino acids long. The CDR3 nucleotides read TGTGCAAGTCGCACTAAGGAAGCTTTCTTT. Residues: CASRTKEAFF.